This TCR beta chain was sequenced for a study of blood T cell repertoires in COVID-19. Per germline, CDR1 LNHNV and CDR2 YYDKDF (reference sequence). V was clipped by 0 bases and J by 12 bases, with 24 bases between them. This CDR3 spans 17 amino acids. Data came from immunoSEQ multiplex PCR; TCRdb stores just in-frame clones and leaves some out. This sample has roughly 60,000 clones; roughly 92% occur once, and the top ten carry about 6%. The chain joins TRBV15 to TRBJ2-1; D might be TRBD2 (6 bases). This sequence was found in a human donor in a cohort sampled during active COVID-19. Sequenced material: peripheral blood. The CDR3 nucleotides read TGTGCCACCAGCAGAGATACTTTGGGACTTACGGCGAACGGGCAGTTCTTC. Amino acid sequence: CATSRDTLGLTANGQFF.